Sequencing of this T cell receptor beta chain was carried out in a study of blood T cell repertoires in COVID-19. Across the whole study: Acute-phase and convalescent COVID-19 samples originated in the United States, Italy and Spain. T cells, B-cell-depleted T cells, or PBMCs provided the cDNA or gDNA that served as material.

In the original processing: Reference gene primer amplification gave nucleated cell count estimates. Here immunoSEQ multiplex PCR was the method, and the copy in TCRdb shows in-frame clones only, minus some. V and J calls and clone size are those listed in that table; D and trimming were worked out from the DNA. The sample contains 40,000 to 50,000 clones, roughly 91% of which appear only once. The CDR3 consists of 13 residues. V was pared by 7 bases and J by 9 bases, with 11 bases of the junction left unmatched. Germline V lookup: CDR1 SNHLY, CDR2 FYNNEI. The genes are TRBV2 and TRBJ2-7; 8 bases match TRBD1. Sequenced sample: peripheral blood. This receptor was obtained from a man in his forties or fifties with active COVID-19. This CDR3 is CASIPVAGGTQYF. The CDR3 bases are TGTGCCAGCATACCAGTCGCAGGGGGCACGCAGTACTTC.